This TCR beta chain came from a study of cytomegalovirus exposure and HLA in healthy donors. The germline V and J ends were trimmed by 2 bases and 4 bases, with 11 bases remaining between them. The CDR3 is 14 amino acids. In germline, CDR1 is SGHRS, CDR2 YFSETQ. Primers for the PCR totalled 60 Vbeta and 13 Jbeta. The table came from immunoSEQ multiplex PCR; TCRdb's copy has only in-frame clones and leaves some out. The repertoire holds around 140,000 clones, with approximately 91% as singletons. The clonotype originates from a woman aged 40 to 55 in good health and CMV-seronegative. Sequences were obtained from PBMCs. This chain connects TRBV5-1 to TRBJ2-3, with D unclear. The DNA of the CDR3 is TGCGCCAGCAGCTTAGAGAGAGCTGCAGATACGCAGTATTTT. The encoded protein is CASSLERAADTQYF.